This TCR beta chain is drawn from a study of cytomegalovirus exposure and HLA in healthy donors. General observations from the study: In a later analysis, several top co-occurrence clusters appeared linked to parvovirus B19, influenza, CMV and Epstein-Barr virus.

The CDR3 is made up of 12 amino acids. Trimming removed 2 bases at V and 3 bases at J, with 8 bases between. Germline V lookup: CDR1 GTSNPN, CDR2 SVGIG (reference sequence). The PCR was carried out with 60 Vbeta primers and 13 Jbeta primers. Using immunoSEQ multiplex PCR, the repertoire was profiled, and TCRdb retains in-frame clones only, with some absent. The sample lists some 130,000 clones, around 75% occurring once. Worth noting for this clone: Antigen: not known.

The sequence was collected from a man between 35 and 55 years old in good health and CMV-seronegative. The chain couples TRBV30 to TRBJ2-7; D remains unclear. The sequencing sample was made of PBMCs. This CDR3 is CAWSHSGYEQYF. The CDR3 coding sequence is TGTGCCTGGAGTCACAGTGGCTACGAGCAGTACTTC. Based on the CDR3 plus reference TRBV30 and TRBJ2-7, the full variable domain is SQTIHQWPATLVQPVGSPLSLECTVEGTSNPNLYWYRQAAGRGLQLLFYSVGIGQISSEVPQNLSASRPQDRQFILSSKKLLLSDSGFYLCAWSHSGYEQYFGPGTRLTVT.